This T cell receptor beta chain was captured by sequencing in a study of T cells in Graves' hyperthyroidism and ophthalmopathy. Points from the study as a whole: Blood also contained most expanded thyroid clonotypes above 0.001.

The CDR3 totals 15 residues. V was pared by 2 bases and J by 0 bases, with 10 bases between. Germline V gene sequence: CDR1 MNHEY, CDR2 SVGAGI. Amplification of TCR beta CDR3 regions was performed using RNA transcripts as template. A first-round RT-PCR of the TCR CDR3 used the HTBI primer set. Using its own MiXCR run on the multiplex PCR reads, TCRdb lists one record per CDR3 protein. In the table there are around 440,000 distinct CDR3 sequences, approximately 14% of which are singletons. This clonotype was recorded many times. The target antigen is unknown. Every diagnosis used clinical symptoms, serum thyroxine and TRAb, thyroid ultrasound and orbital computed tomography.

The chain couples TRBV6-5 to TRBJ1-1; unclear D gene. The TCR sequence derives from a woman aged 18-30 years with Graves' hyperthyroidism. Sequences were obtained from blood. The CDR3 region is CASSYLSALNTEAFF. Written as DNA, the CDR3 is TGTGCCAGCAGTTACCTTTCAGCCTTGAACACTGAAGCTTTCTTT.